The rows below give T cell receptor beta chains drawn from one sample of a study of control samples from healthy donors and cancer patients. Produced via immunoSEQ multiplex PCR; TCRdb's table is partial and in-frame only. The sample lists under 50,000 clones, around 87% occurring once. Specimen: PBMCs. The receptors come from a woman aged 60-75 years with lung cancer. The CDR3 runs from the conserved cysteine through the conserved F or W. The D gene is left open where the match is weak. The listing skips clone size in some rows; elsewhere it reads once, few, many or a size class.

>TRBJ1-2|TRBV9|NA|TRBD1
TGTGCCAGCAGCCCCGGGACAGACTATGGCTACACCTTC
CASSPGTDYGYTF
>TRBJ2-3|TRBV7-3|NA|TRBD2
TGTGCCAGCAGCCAATTGTCCCCGGTAGCGGGAGGTGGCACAGATACGCAGTATTTT
CASSQLSPVAGGGTDTQYF
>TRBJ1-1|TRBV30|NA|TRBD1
TGTGCCTGGGGGAACAGGGGATTCATGAACACTGAAGCTTTCTTT
CAWGNRGFMNTEAFF
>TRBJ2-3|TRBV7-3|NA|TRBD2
TGTGCCAGCAGCTTCCGTGGCGGGAGAGGCACAGATACGCAGTATTTT
CASSFRGGRGTDTQYF
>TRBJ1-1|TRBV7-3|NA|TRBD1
TGTGCCAGCAGCTTAAATACAGGGGGCACTGAAGCTTTCTTT
CASSLNTGGTEAFF
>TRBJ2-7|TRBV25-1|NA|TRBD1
TGTGCCAGCAGTGAATTGGGACAGGGTAGATACGAGCAGTACTTC
CASSELGQGRYEQYF
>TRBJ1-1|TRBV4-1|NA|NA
TGCGCCAGCAGCCAAGATGAACGGGCGGAAGCTTTCTTT
CASSQDERAEAFF
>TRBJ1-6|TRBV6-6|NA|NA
TGTGCCAGCAGCGCCGACAGTTCACCCCTCCACTTT
CASSADSSPLHF
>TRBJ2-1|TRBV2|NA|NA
TGTGCCAGCTGGGGATCCTACAATGAGCAGTTCTTC
CASWGSYNEQFF
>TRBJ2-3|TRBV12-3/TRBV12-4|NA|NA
TGTGCCAGCAGTTTGGGACGAACAGATACGCAGTATTTT
CASSLGRTDTQYF
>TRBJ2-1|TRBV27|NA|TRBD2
TGTGCCAGCAGTAAAGGGACTAGCGGGCACAATGAGCAGTTCTTC
CASSKGTSGHNEQFF
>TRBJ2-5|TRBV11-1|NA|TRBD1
TGTGCCAGCAGCTCTACAGGGGTAGAGACCCAGTACTTC
CASSSTGVETQYF
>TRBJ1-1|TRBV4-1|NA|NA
TGCGCCAGCAGCCAACCCCGTATGGTCGGGGTCAACACTGAAGCTTTCTTT
CASSQPRMVGVNTEAFF
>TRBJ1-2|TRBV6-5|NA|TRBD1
TGTGCCAGCAGATCCGGGACAGGGGGTAATGATGGCTACACCTTC
CASRSGTGGNDGYTF
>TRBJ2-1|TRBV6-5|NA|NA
TGTGCCAGCAGTTACTACGGGACTCCCAGACTCAATGAGCAGTTCTTC
CASSYYGTPRLNEQFF
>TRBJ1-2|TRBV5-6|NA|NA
TGTGCCAGCAGCTTGGGTTATGGCTACACCTTC
CASSLGYGYTF
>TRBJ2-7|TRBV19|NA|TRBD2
TGTGCCAGTAGGGACATCGGACTAGCGGGAGAGAAGAGCTCCTACGAGCAGTACTTC
CASRDIGLAGEKSSYEQYF
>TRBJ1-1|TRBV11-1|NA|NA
TGTGCCAGCAGCTTAGATACGGAGGGTGGAAAAGCTTTCTTT
CASSLDTEGGKAFF
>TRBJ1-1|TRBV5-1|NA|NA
TGCGCCAGCAGGGAGGGTTCGACTGAAGCTTTCTTT
CASREGSTEAFF
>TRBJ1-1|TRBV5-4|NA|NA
TGTGCCAGCAGCTTTTATCCAAGGACGAACACTGAAGCTTTCTTT
CASSFYPRTNTEAFF
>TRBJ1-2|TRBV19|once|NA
TGTGCGGGGCAGGGAGCTAACTATGGCTACACCTTC
CAGQGANYGYTF
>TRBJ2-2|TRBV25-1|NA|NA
TGTGCCAGCAGTCCGCCGGGCTCCGCGGGGAACACCGGGGAGCTGTTTTTT
CASSPPGSAGNTGELFF
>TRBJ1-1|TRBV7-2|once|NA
TGTGCCAGCAGCTTTGGACAGCGAGGTGGGGCTTTCTTT
CASSFGQRGGAFF
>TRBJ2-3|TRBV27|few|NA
TGTGCCAGCAGTAGTATGGGGCCAGATACGCAGTATTTT
CASSSMGPDTQYF
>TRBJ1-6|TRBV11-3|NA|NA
TGTGCCAGCAGCTTCTCAGGGGTGAATTCACCCCTCCACTTT
CASSFSGVNSPLHF
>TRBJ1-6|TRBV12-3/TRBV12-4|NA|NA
TGTGCCAGCAGTTTCTCCGGAAGTTCACCCCTCCACTTT
CASSFSGSSPLHF
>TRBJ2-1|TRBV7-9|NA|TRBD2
TGTGCCAGCAGCAAACTAGCGGGAGGAAAATACAATGAGCAGTTCTTC
CASSKLAGGKYNEQFF
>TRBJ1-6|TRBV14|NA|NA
TGTGCCAGCAGCCAAGTGGGTGGTTCACCCCTCCACTTT
CASSQVGGSPLHF
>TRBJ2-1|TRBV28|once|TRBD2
TGTGCCAGCAAACTAGCGGGAGGTGATAACAATGAGCAGTTCTTC
CASKLAGGDNNEQFF
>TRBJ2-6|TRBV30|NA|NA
TGTGCCTGGAGTGTACCGGGCCCCCATACCGGGGCCAACGTCCTGACTTTC
CAWSVPGPHTGANVLTF
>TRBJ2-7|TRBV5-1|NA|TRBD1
TGCGCCAGCAGCACCGGGACAGGGGGCTACGAGCAGTACTTC
CASSTGTGGYEQYF
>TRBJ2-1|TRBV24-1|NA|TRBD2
TGTGCCACCAGTGATGAGACTAGCGTGAGCTCCTACAATGAGCAGTTCTTC
CATSDETSVSSYNEQFF
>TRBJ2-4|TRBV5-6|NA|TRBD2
TGTGCCAGCAGCTTGCGCGGGGGGCTTACCAAAAACATTCAGTACTTC
CASSLRGGLTKNIQYF
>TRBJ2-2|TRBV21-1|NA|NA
TGTGCCAGCAGCCGCCGGACAGGGGTAACCGGGGAGCTGTTTTTT
CASSRRTGVTGELFF
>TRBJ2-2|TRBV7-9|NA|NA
TGTGCCAGCAGCTTACCAGGTGACACCGGGGAGCTGTTTTTT
CASSLPGDTGELFF
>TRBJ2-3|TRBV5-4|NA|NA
TGTGCCAGCAGCTTGGCCGGGGCAACTAGCACAGATACGCAGTATTTT
CASSLAGATSTDTQYF
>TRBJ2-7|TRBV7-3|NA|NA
TGTGCCAGCAGCTTAGCCCCCCTGAGACAGCGAACCTACGAGCAGTACTTC
CASSLAPLRQRTYEQYF
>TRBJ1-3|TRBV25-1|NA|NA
TGTGCCAGCAGTACCCTCGGTATCGGGGGAAACACCATATATTTT
CASSTLGIGGNTIYF
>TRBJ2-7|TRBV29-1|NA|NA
TGCAGCGTTTGTTTCCCGCAGGGTTTATCCTACGAGCAGTACTTC
CSVCFPQGLSYEQYF
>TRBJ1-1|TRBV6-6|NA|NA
TGTGCCAGCAGTTATCAGGGGAGGGCTGAAGCTTTCTTT
CASSYQGRAEAFF
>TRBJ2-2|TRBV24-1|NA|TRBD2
TGTGCCACCAGTGGCCGTAGCGGGAGGAACACCGGGGAGCTGTTTTTT
CATSGRSGRNTGELFF
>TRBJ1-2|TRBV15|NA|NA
TGTGCCACCAGCAGAGATATCGAGGGGGTCTATGGCTACACCTTC
CATSRDIEGVYGYTF
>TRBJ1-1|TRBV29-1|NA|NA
TGCAGCGTCCCCCGACAGCCCGGAGCGCACACTGAAGCTTTCTTT
CSVPRQPGAHTEAFF
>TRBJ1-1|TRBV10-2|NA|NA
TGCGCCAGCAGTGAGACGGTGAACACTGAAGCTTTCTTT
CASSETVNTEAFF
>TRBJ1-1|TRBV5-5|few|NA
TGTGCCAGCAGCGCCGGACCCTATGAAGCTTTCTTT
CASSAGPYEAFF
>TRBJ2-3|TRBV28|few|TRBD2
TGTGCCAGCAGTTTATTCGTCCTCAGGACTAGCGGGAGATTGACCCTCACAGATACGCAGTATTTT
CASSLFVLRTSGRLTLTDTQYF
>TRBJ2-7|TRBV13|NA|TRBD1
TGTGCCAGCAGAAGACAGGGGCAGAACTCCTACGAGCAGTACTTC
CASRRQGQNSYEQYF
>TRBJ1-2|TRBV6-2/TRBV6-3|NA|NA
TGTGCCAGCAGTACAGGGAACTATGGCTACACCTTC
CASSTGNYGYTF
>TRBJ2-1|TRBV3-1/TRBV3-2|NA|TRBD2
TGTGCCAGCAGCCAAGCAGCGGGAGGGATGGATGAGCAGTTCTTC
CASSQAAGGMDEQFF
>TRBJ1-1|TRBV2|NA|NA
TGTGCCAGCTTGGTTGCAGGCGATACGACTGAAGCTTTCTTT
CASLVAGDTTEAFF
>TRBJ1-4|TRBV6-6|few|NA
TGTGCCAGCAGAAAAGGGGTTTCGGTTGAAAAACTGTTTTTT
CASRKGVSVEKLFF
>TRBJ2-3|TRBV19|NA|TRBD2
TGTGCCAGTAGTATAGAGGCTAGCGGAACCACAGATACGCAGTATTTT
CASSIEASGTTDTQYF
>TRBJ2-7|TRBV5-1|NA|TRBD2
TGCGCCAGCAGCTTGGCGGGACTAGACTACGAGCAGTACTTC
CASSLAGLDYEQYF
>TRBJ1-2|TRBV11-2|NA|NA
TGTGCCAGCAGCTTACGGGGGAAGGGCTCGGAGTCTCATGGCTACACCTTC
CASSLRGKGSESHGYTF
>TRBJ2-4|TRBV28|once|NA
TGTGCCAGCGACTCTTTCGGAGGGGGCGAAACCAAAAACATTCAGTACTTC
CASDSFGGGETKNIQYF